The 24 T cell receptor beta chains given below trace back to one sample, sequenced in a study of T cell responses to AZD1222 COVID-19 vaccine. Assay used: immunoSEQ multiplex PCR; TCRdb lists only in-frame clones, some missing. The repertoire holds about 85,000 clones, about 86% seen once, with 6.5% to 7.5% in the top ten. This material consisted of peripheral blood, taken on day 0 of AZD1222 vaccination. All receptors come from an adult in good health.

V gene TRBV10-3 combines with J gene TRBJ2-2; 8 positions agree with TRBD1. The CDR3 loop spans 16 amino acids. In germline, CDR1 is ENHRY, CDR2 SYGVKD. Germline trimming cut 4 bases from V and 7 bases from J; bases unmatched to any gene: 11. CDR3 protein: CAISGASTGANGELFF. CDR3 in DNA: TGTGCCATCAGTGGGGCTTCGACAGGGGCGAACGGGGAGCTGTTTTTT.

The J gene is TRBJ1-2, the V gene TRBV28; D gene uncertain. This CDR3 region has 15 residues. Trimming removed 5 bases at V and 4 bases at J, with 17 bases between. The germline CDR1 and CDR2 sequences are MDHEN and SYDVKM. CDR3 sequence (DNA): TGTGCCAGCAGTATCCTCGGAGGGCTGGGCTATGGCTACACCTTC. It encodes CASSILGGLGYGYTF.

The V and J genes are TRBV27 and TRBJ2-7; 7 bases match TRBD1. CDR1 and CDR2 from the germline V gene are MNHEY and SMNVEV (reference sequence). The V gene end was trimmed by 0 bases and the J gene end by 0 bases; junction bases not matched to a gene: 8. The CDR3 contains 17 residues. This CDR3 is CASSLSKGRGSSYEQYF. Written as DNA, the CDR3 is TGTGCCAGCAGTTTATCGAAAGGCAGGGGGAGCTCCTACGAGCAGTACTTC.

This clone was picked up one time. The chain uses TRBV7-2 and TRBJ1-1; D remains unclear. The CDR3 spans 12 residues. V was cut by 4 bases and J by 1 base, with 4 bases left in between. Germline CDR1 and CDR2: SGHTA and FQGNSA. The DNA for the CDR3 is TGTGCCAGCAGCTACCCGAACACTGAAGCTTTCTTT. Its protein is CASSYPNTEAFF.

The chain joins TRBV11-3 to TRBJ2-3; TRBD1 matches at 9 bases. The J segment lost 12 bases and the V segment lost 5 bases, leaving 9 bases of the junction unmatched. From germline, CDR1 is SGHNT and CDR2 YENEEA. The CDR3 is made up of 13 amino acids. CDR3 amino acids: CASSAPGQGIQYF. In DNA form, the CDR3 reads TGTGCCAGCAGCGCTCCGGGACAGGGAATCCAGTATTTT.

The V gene is TRBV5-6, the J gene TRBJ1-5, with D possibly being TRBD1 (6 bases). The CDR3 covers 15 residues. Germline V CDR1 and CDR2: SGHDT, YYEEEE. V was cut by 1 base and J by 1 base, with 9 bases left in between. This CDR3 reads CASSLTGLSNQPQHF. The CDR3 nucleotides are TGTGCCAGCAGCTTGACAGGGCTGAGCAATCAGCCCCAGCATTTT.

The chain has TRBV5-8 and TRBJ2-5; D is uncertain. The CDR3 has 16 residues. Germline V gene data show CDR1 as SGHTS and CDR2 as YDEGEE. V dropped 4 bases and J dropped 4 bases, with 20 bases sitting between them. The CDR3 loop reads CASSPARTSGRETQYF. In DNA form, the CDR3 reads TGTGCCAGCAGCCCAGCCCGGACCTCTGGACGAGAGACCCAGTACTTC.

This sequence joins TRBV30 and TRBJ2-3; the match to TRBD2 covers 7 bases. The CDR3 runs to 15 residues. Per germline, CDR1 GTSNPN and CDR2 SVGIG (reference sequence). Trimming removed 4 bases from V and 2 bases from J; junction bases left unmatched: 9. CDR3 DNA sequence: TGTGCCTGGACCCTGAAGCGGGGATTCACAGATACGCAGTATTTT. This encodes CAWTLKRGFTDTQYF.

V and J are TRBV13 and TRBJ1-2, with 12 positions matching TRBD1. J gave up 5 bases and V 5 bases, and 6 bases lay outside the gene matches. The CDR3 has 15 amino acids. Germline lookup yields CDR1 PRHDT and CDR2 FYEKMQ (reference sequence). DNA for the CDR3: TGTGCCAGCAGCCTGGGACAGGGGGCGCATTATGGCTACACCTTC. Protein: CASSLGQGAHYGYTF.

This clone appeared once. V and J are TRBV7-2 and TRBJ1-3; D gene uncertain. CDR3 size: 16 residues. Trimming removed 5 bases from V and 1 base from J, with 15 bases in between. CDR1 is SGHTA, CDR2 FQGNSA, per germline. CDR3 sequence reads: CASSQGMVTSGNTIYF. CDR3 in DNA: TGTGCCAGCAGCCAAGGGATGGTTACTTCTGGAAACACCATATATTTT. Using reference TRBV7-2 and TRBJ1-3 for the parts outside the CDR3, the full variable domain is GAGVSQSPSNKVTEKGKDVELRCDPISGHTALYWYRQSLGQGLEFLIYFQGNSAPDKSGLPSDRFSAERTGGSVSTLTIQRTQQEDSAVYLCASSQGMVTSGNTIYFGEGSWLTVV.

The chain recombines TRBV5-4 with TRBJ1-1; 9 bases are shared with TRBD1. This CDR3 contains 14 residues. The germline V gene encodes CDR1 SGHNT and CDR2 YYREEE (reference sequence). With 4 bases clipped from V and 5 bases from J, the junction kept 6 bases outside the gene matches. The CDR3 here is CASSLVDRGTEAFF. The CDR3 DNA follows: TGTGCCAGCAGCCTCGTTGACAGGGGGACTGAAGCTTTCTTT.

This clone was observed once. The V gene is TRBV6-5, the J gene TRBJ1-5; D is unclear. This CDR3 has 13 residues. Trimming shortened V by 6 bases and J by 7 bases, and 13 bases separated the two germline ends. Per the germline V gene, CDR1 is MNHEY and CDR2 is SVGAGI. The CDR3 here is CASRVTLDQPQHF. For the CDR3, the DNA is TGTGCCAGCAGGGTGACACTCGACCAGCCCCAGCATTTT.

This sequence joins TRBV12-3 or TRBV12-4 and TRBJ1-4, with TRBD1 matching over 9 bases. This CDR3 has 13 residues. The J segment lost 7 bases and the V segment lost 8 bases, leaving 5 bases of the junction unmatched. The CDR3 reads CASQQGASEKLFF. CDR3 bases: TGTGCCAGCCAACAGGGGGCGAGTGAAAAACTGTTTTTT.

The V call is TRBV28, the J call TRBJ1-3; D unresolved. V was pared by 5 bases and J by 0 bases, with 14 bases between. The CDR3 has 16 residues. Germline V gives CDR1 MDHEN, CDR2 SYDVKM. The CDR3 DNA reads as TGTGCCAGCAGTATCCTCGCCGGCCGCTCTGGAAACACCATATATTTT. This translates into CASSILAGRSGNTIYF.

J is TRBJ2-1 and V is TRBV5-6; no clear D gene. V was shortened by 4 bases and J by 3 bases, with 8 bases between the two germline ends. The CDR3 consists of 13 residues. In germline, CDR1 is SGHDT, CDR2 YYEEEE. The CDR3: CASSQTYYNEQFF. The DNA for the CDR3 is TGTGCCAGCAGCCAAACTTACTACAATGAGCAGTTCTTC.

The table lists this clone with a few counts. V is TRBV10-2 and J is TRBJ2-2; a possible D gene is TRBD2 (5 bases). V lost 0 bases, J lost 5 bases, and 7 bases lay in between. This CDR3 is built from 14 residues. Per the germline V gene, CDR1 is WSHSY and CDR2 is SAAADI. This CDR3 is CASSESGGTGELFF. The CDR3 nucleotides read TGCGCCAGCAGTGAGTCGGGCGGGACCGGGGAGCTGTTTTTT.

This chain joins TRBV11-2 and TRBJ2-1; the match to TRBD2 covers 9 bases. The germline V gene has CDR1 SGHAT and CDR2 FQNNGV. The CDR3 is made up of 16 amino acids. The trim removed 7 bases at V and 7 bases at J, leaving 14 bases unmatched. This CDR3 is CASTPGSGGMGNEQFF. The CDR3 nucleotides are TGTGCCAGCACCCCGGGAAGCGGGGGGATGGGGAATGAGCAGTTCTTC.

This chain connects TRBV28 to TRBJ2-1, with 7 bases that match TRBD1. Germline V gives CDR1 MDHEN, CDR2 SYDVKM. J lost 0 bases, V lost 4 bases, and 3 bases had no gene match. This CDR3 comprises 15 residues. CDR3 in amino acids: CASSSPGGSYNEQFF. DNA for the CDR3: TGTGCCAGCAGTTCCCCAGGGGGCTCCTACAATGAGCAGTTCTTC.

V usage is TRBV4-1 and J usage is TRBJ1-6; TRBD1 is a possible D gene (5 bases). This CDR3 comprises 17 residues. Germline CDR1 reads MGHRA; CDR2 reads YSYEKL. Trimming took off 4 bases at V and 3 bases at J, with 16 bases between the two ends. The CDR3: CASSPRAGTDYNSPLHF. For the CDR3, the DNA is TGCGCCAGCAGCCCACGGGCCGGGACGGACTATAATTCACCCCTCCACTTT.

This chain links TRBV5-1 with TRBJ1-3; D gene ambiguous. This CDR3 has 14 amino acids. Trimming shortened V by 4 bases and J by 0 bases, and 8 bases separated the two germline ends. CDR1 SGHRS and CDR2 YFSETQ come from the germline V gene. The DNA of the CDR3 is TGCGCCAGCAGCCTCGGAACCTCTGGAAACACCATATATTTT. Protein: CASSLGTSGNTIYF.

This chain uses TRBV2 with TRBJ1-5; D is possibly TRBD1 (6 bases). The CDR3 length is 16 residues. Germline CDR1 SNHLY, CDR2 FYNNEI. V lost 2 bases to trimming and J lost 6 bases, with 17 bases between them. CDR3 region: CASSERGGGSIQPQHF. CDR3 DNA: TGTGCCAGCAGTGAACGGGGAGGGGGATCGATTCAGCCCCAGCATTTT.

This clone was counted a few times. This sequence joins TRBV28 and TRBJ1-1; D is unresolved. There are 17 residues in the CDR3. The germline V and J ends were trimmed by 3 bases and 0 bases, with 17 bases remaining between them. The germline gives CDR1 MDHEN, CDR2 SYDVKM. The CDR3 sequence: CASSLEVFRRVNTEAFF. Here the CDR3 DNA reads TGTGCCAGCAGTTTGGAAGTTTTCCGACGTGTGAACACTGAAGCTTTCTTT.

The chain recombines TRBV9 with TRBJ2-2, with no clear D. V lost 6 bases, J lost 0 bases, and 3 bases lay in between. Germline CDR1 is SGDLS and CDR2 is YYNGEE. There are 12 residues in the CDR3. In nucleotides, the CDR3 is TGTGCCAGCACAGCGAACACCGGGGAGCTGTTTTTT. It encodes CASTANTGELFF.

The chain links TRBV7-2 to TRBJ2-2, with 7 bases aligning to TRBD2. This CDR3 contains 14 residues. J lost 6 bases, V lost 1 base, and 2 bases had no gene match. Germline values: CDR1 SGHTA, CDR2 FQGNSA. The CDR3 region is CASSLGLAAGELFF. DNA for the CDR3: TGTGCCAGCAGCTTAGGACTAGCTGCCGGGGAGCTGTTTTTT.